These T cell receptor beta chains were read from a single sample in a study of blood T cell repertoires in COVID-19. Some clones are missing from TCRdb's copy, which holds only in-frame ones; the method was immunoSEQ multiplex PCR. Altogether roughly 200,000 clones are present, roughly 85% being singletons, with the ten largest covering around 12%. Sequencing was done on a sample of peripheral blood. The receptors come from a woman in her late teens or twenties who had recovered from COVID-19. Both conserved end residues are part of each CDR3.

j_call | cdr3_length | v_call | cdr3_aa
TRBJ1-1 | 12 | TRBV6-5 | CASSTGVAEAFF
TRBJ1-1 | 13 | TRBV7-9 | CASSRGRETEAFF
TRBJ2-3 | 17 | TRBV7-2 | CASSLWVRGSLADTQYF
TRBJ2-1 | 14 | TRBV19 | CASSIGARYNEQFF
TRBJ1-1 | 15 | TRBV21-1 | CASSKQGARYTEAFF
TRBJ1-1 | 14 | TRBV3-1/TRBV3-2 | CASSQAGANTEAFF
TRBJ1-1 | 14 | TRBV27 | CASSLWGVGTEAFF
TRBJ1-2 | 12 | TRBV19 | CASRHRSYGYTF
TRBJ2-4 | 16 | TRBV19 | CASSQLAGGEADIQYF
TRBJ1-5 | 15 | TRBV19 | CASSTDRGAGQPQHF
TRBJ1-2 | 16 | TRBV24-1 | CATSDEEQGGRYGYTF
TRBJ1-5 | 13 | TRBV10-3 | CAISDLEDQPQHF
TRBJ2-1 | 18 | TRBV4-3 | CASSQGVAPDRLYNEQFF
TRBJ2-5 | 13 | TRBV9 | CASSVGIEETQYF
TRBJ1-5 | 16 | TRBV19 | CASSIAAGRYDQPQHF
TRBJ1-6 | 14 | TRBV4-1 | CASSQPGQGIALHF
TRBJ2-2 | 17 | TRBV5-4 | CASSLLGRGRNTGELFF
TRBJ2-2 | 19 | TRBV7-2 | CASSLALPSGSYGTGELFF
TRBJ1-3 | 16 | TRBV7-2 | CASSLGGQGFGNTIYF
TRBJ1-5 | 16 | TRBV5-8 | CASSLDPLPAGRPQHF
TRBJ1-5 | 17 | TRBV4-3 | CASSQDLAPPANQPQHF
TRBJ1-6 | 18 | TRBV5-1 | CASSLGASSGSDNSPLHF
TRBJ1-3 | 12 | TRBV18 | CASSLKGDTIYF
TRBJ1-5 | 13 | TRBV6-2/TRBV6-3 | CASSRQYNQPQHF
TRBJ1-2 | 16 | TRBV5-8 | CASSEGQGRSNYGYTF
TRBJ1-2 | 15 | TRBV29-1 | CSVVEEQGTNYGYTF
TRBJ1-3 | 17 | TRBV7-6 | CASSLEGTGVTGNTIYF
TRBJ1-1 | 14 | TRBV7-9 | CASSPQGTNTEAFF
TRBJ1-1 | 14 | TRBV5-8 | CASTWAQVNTEAFF
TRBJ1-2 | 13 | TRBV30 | CASGQGAWYGYTF
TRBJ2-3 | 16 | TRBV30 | CAWTGTSGRAADTQYF
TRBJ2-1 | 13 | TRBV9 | CASSSRRRNEQFF
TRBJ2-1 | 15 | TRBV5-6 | CASSFGASDQNEQFF
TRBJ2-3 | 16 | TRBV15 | CATSRERAGGSDTQYF
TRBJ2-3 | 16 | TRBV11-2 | CASSHTLADSTDTQYF